Following are 13 T cell receptor beta chains from one sample sequenced in a study of blood T cell repertoires in COVID-19. Sequencing was performed with immunoSEQ multiplex PCR; in TCRdb, only in-frame clones are kept and a portion is missing. In the table there are some 460,000 clones, around 90% of which are singletons. Material for sequencing was PBMCs or T cells enriched from blood (not recorded which). The receptor source for this set is a woman aged 18-29 years who had recovered from COVID-19.

CDR3 sequence reads: CASSSTPDRAGELFF. CDR3 sequence (DNA): TGTGCCAGCAGTTCCACGCCGGACAGGGCCGGGGAGCTGTTTTTT. The genes are TRBV6-5 and TRBJ2-2; 8 positions agree with TRBD1. Looked up from germline, CDR1 is MNHEY and CDR2 is SVGAGI. The CDR3 has 15 amino acids. J was trimmed by 6 bases and V by 4 bases; bases with no gene match: 7.

The chain has TRBV4-1 and TRBJ1-4; 9 nucleotides align to TRBD1. The CDR3 length is 15 residues. V lost 3 bases, J lost 6 bases, and 5 bases stayed unmatched. Germline values: CDR1 MGHRA, CDR2 YSYEKL. Here the CDR3 DNA reads TGCGCCAGCAGCCAGGGAGACAGGGGGTATGAAAAACTGTTTTTT. This gives the protein CASSQGDRGYEKLFF.

The chain uses TRBV2 and TRBJ2-3; 10 nucleotides match TRBD2. With 7 bases clipped from V and 3 bases from J, the junction kept 7 bases outside the gene matches. This CDR3 has 15 residues. Germline lookup yields CDR1 SNHLY and CDR2 FYNNEI. CDR3 amino acids: CASIPPGLATDTQYF. The CDR3 coding sequence is TGTGCCAGCATCCCCCCGGGACTAGCGACAGATACGCAGTATTTT.

The rearrangement uses TRBV19 and TRBJ1-5, with 8 bases aligning to TRBD1. CDR1 and CDR2 (germline): LNHDA, SQIVND (reference sequence). The V segment lost 5 bases and the J segment 6 bases; nucleotides outside the gene matches: 3. This CDR3 has 13 amino acids. CDR3 DNA sequence: TGTGCCAGTAGTTCCGACAGGGGTCAGCCCCAGCATTTT. It encodes CASSSDRGQPQHF. Filled out from reference TRBV19 and TRBJ1-5, the complete variable domain reads DGGITQSPKYLFRKEGQNVTLSCEQNLNHDAMYWYRQDPGQGLRLIYYSQIVNDFQKGDIAEGYSVSREKKESFPLTVTSAQKNPTAFYLCASSSDRGQPQHFGDGTRLSIL.

The chain joins TRBV3-1 (or the pseudogene TRBV3-2) to TRBJ1-5; perhaps TRBD1 as D (6 bases). Germline lookup yields CDR1 LGHDT and CDR2 YNNKEL (reference sequence). Trimming shortened V by 4 bases and J by 2 bases, and 18 bases separated the two germline ends. This CDR3 comprises 17 residues. The CDR3 loop reads CASSRTATSGGNQPQHF. CDR3 bases: TGTGCCAGCAGCCGGACAGCCACATCTGGGGGCAATCAGCCCCAGCATTTT.

V usage is TRBV15 and J usage is TRBJ1-3; D is undetermined. CDR1 is LNHNV, CDR2 YYDKDF, per germline (reference sequence). V gave up 7 bases and J gave up 0 bases, with 13 bases separating them. The CDR3 length is 15 residues. The DNA of the CDR3 is TGTGCCACCATCCTGAGCCCCGACTCTGGAAACACCATATATTTT. Translated: CATILSPDSGNTIYF.

The chain combines TRBV5-4 with TRBJ2-7; TRBD1 matches at 9 bases. In germline, CDR1 is SGHNT, CDR2 YYREEE (reference sequence). With 6 bases clipped from V and 4 bases from J, the junction kept 8 bases outside the gene matches. The CDR3 is made up of 14 amino acids. CDR3 protein: CASTRDRASYEQYF. For the CDR3, the DNA is TGTGCCAGCACCCGGGACAGGGCCTCTTACGAGCAGTACTTC.

Details on this clone: Other DNA sequences of this sample code for an identical CDR3. The chain joins TRBV7-9 to TRBJ1-1; possible D gene TRBD1, 5 bases. The V gene's germline CDR1 is SEHNR and CDR2 FQNEAQ (reference sequence). The CDR3 is 11 amino acids. V shed 9 bases and J shed 1 base, with 6 bases lying between them. In DNA, the CDR3 is TGTGCCAGTCAGGGGAACACTGAAGCTTTCTTT. Translated: CASQGNTEAFF.

The chain couples TRBV7-9 to TRBJ2-5; 7 bases fit TRBD2. The CDR3 contains 14 residues. Germline CDR1 and CDR2: SEHNR and FQNEAQ (reference sequence). The ends lost 1 base at V and 4 bases at J; junction bases unmatched: 3. CDR3: CASSLGEGGETQYF. CDR3 nucleotide sequence: TGTGCCAGCAGCTTAGGGGAGGGAGGAGAGACCCAGTACTTC.

This rearrangement joins TRBV5-1 to TRBJ1-5; D gene ambiguous. Germline V gives CDR1 SGHRS, CDR2 YFSETQ. This CDR3 spans 15 amino acids. V was pared by 4 bases and J by 1 base, with 12 bases between. CDR3 coding DNA: TGCGCCAGCAGCGCTGTCGGAGGCAGCAATCAGCCCCAGCATTTT. Protein sequence: CASSAVGGSNQPQHF. Variable domain in full (rest from reference TRBV5-1 and TRBJ1-5): KAGVTQTPRYLIKTRGQQVTLSCSPISGHRSVSWYQQTPGQGLQFLFEYFSETQRNKGNFPGRFSGRQFSNSRSEMNVSTLELGDSALYLCASSAVGGSNQPQHFGDGTRLSIL.

The gene calls are TRBV12-3 or TRBV12-4 and TRBJ2-1; TRBD2 aligns across 9 bases. This CDR3 contains 13 residues. Trimming took 9 bases from V and 7 from J; bases not matched to a gene: 7. CDR3 sequence: CASTSGLANEQFF. The CDR3 DNA follows: TGTGCCAGTACCTCGGGACTAGCAAATGAGCAGTTCTTC.

In its sample, this clone was seen once. The V gene is TRBV6-5, the J gene TRBJ1-6, with D possibly being TRBD1 (5 bases). Per germline, CDR1 MNHEY and CDR2 SVGAGI. V was pared by 7 bases and J by 9 bases, with 16 bases between. CDR3 length: 14 amino acids. The CDR3 DNA sequence: TGTGCCAGCACCCCCGGCCCGGGGGGTTCACCCCTCCACTTT. This gives the protein CASTPGPGGSPLHF.

CDR3 sequence: CASSLYSHSPLHF. For the CDR3, the DNA is TGTGCCAGCAGCTTATACAGCCATTCACCCCTCCACTTT. The rearrangement uses TRBV11-3 and TRBJ1-6, with D uncertain. The CDR3 extends over 13 amino acids. V was pared by 2 bases and J by 8 bases, with 7 bases between. Germline V gene sequence: CDR1 SGHNT, CDR2 YENEEA.